This entry is about one T cell receptor beta chain. The target antigen is unknown. The data belong to a study of stem cell transplantation in POMP-related autoinflammatory disease. Study-wide findings and caveats: Unique TRB V-J gene pairings were limited in number in patients with PRAID. Across all analyzed T-cell subsets, patients with PRAID tended toward reduced diversity and increased clonality.

The assay was immunoSEQ multiplex PCR, and TCRdb's table has in-frame clones only and misses some. The sample shows tens of thousands of clones, roughly 91% of them seen only once. CDR3 length: 12 amino acids. The V and J ends lost 4 bases and 4 bases, in that order; junction bases with no gene match: 0. Germline V gives CDR1 KGHDR, CDR2 SFDVKD. Source: CD4+ T cells from PBMCs, taken after stem cell transplantation. This TCR was recovered from a human patient with POMP-related autoinflammation and immune dysregulation (PRAID). Some T cells may have come from the graft donor. The V and J genes are TRBV24-1 and TRBJ2-7; 7 bases are shared with TRBD1. CDR3 sequence reads: CATSETGYEQYF. CDR3 nucleotides: TGTGCCACCAGTGAGACAGGGTACGAGCAGTACTTC.